What follows are 7 T cell receptor beta chains derived from one specimen sequenced in a study of Ad26.COV2.S vaccination and SARS-CoV-2 variants. This sample's treatment: about 20 received Ad26.COV2.S at low or high dose, single or two shots; roughly 5 received placebo; per-sample allocation not given. The study sampled participants on day 63 after the first vaccine or placebo injection. TCRdb keeps only in-frame clones here, not all; method: immunoSEQ multiplex PCR. This sample has some 300,000 clones, with around four fifths found just once. The sample was peripheral blood, taken in a trial of Ad26.COV2.S vaccine versus placebo. These receptors all stem from a person aged 18-60 years who received the Ad26.COV2.S COVID-19 vaccine or a placebo.

The chain recombines TRBV6-5 with TRBJ2-7; possibly TRBD2 for D (6 bases). The CDR3 contains 13 residues. V was clipped by 6 bases and J by 4 bases, with 13 bases between them. The V gene's germline CDR1 is MNHEY and CDR2 SVGAGI. The CDR3 region has the DNA TGTGCCAGCAGGCGGGGATCAATTTACGAGCAGTACTTC. It yields the protein CASRRGSIYEQYF.

J is TRBJ1-2 and V is TRBV3-1 (or the pseudogene TRBV3-2), with a tentative D call TRBD1 (5 bases). The CDR3 consists of 14 residues. CDR1 and CDR2 from the germline V gene are LGHDT and YNNKEL (reference sequence). Trimming cost V 0 bases and J 7 bases, with 12 bases left between them. Here the CDR3 reads CASSQDVGEGGYTF. In nucleotides, the CDR3 is TGTGCCAGCAGCCAAGATGTGGGGGAGGGTGGCTACACCTTC.

CDR3 coding DNA: TGTGCCAGCAGTGAAACCCTAAGTTCACCCCTCCACTTT. This gives the protein CASSETLSSPLHF. The V call is TRBV6-1, the J call TRBJ1-6; D not certain. With 2 bases removed from V and 9 bases from J, the gap between germline ends came to 8 bases. There are 13 residues in the CDR3. CDR1 is MNHNS and CDR2 is SASEGT in the germline V gene.

The chain employs TRBV6-5 and TRBJ1-2; 7 nucleotides match TRBD1. Germline assignment: CDR1 MNHEY and CDR2 SVGAGI. The CDR3 has 16 residues. V was pared by 2 bases and J by 2 bases, with 8 bases of the junction left unmatched. The chain's CDR3 is CASSYPSRQGNYGYTF. CDR3 coding DNA: TGTGCCAGCAGTTACCCCTCCCGACAGGGAAACTATGGCTACACCTTC.

This chain joins TRBV9 and TRBJ1-1; no definite D call. This CDR3 contains 13 residues. Germline CDR1 is SGDLS and CDR2 is YYNGEE. V was pared by 3 bases and J by 1 base, with 7 bases between. CDR3 amino acids: CASSADGNTEAFF. The DNA of the CDR3 is TGTGCCAGCAGCGCAGACGGGAACACTGAAGCTTTCTTT.

V is TRBV19 and J is TRBJ2-2; D uncertain. Germline assignment: CDR1 LNHDA and CDR2 SQIVND (reference sequence). Trimming pared 4 bases from V and 5 bases from J, leaving 14 bases between. The CDR3 contains 15 residues. This chain's CDR3 is CASSTGRFRTGELFF. For the CDR3, the DNA is TGTGCCAGTAGTACTGGCAGGTTCCGAACCGGGGAGCTGTTTTTT.

V and J are TRBV7-2 and TRBJ1-2, with D possibly being TRBD1 (6 bases). The germline gives CDR1 SGHTA, CDR2 FQGNSA. The CDR3 length is 14 residues. V gave up 2 bases and J gave up 7 bases, with 14 bases separating them. DNA of the CDR3: TGTGCCAGCAGCTTAAACTCAGGGGCATCTGGCTACACCTTC. Amino acid sequence: CASSLNSGASGYTF.